The T cell receptor (beta chain) described here comes from a study of cytomegalovirus exposure and HLA in healthy donors. Looking at the study overall: Researchers found that about 84% of 350 to 500 genotyped donors fell within the Caucasian-associated ancestry cluster.

Per the germline V gene, CDR1 is SQVTM and CDR2 is ANQGSEA. The CDR3 totals 14 residues. Deletions cut 6 bases from V and 1 base from J, with 14 bases between. The PCR employed 60 Vbeta primers together with 13 Jbeta primers. Using immunoSEQ multiplex PCR, the repertoire was profiled, and TCRdb retains in-frame clones only, with some absent. Of about 82,000 clones in the sample, around 83% are singletons; the top ten hold under 20%. This chain uses TRBV29-1 with TRBJ2-3; a weak D match, TRBD2 (5 bases). The clonotype was recovered from a man between 65 and 85 years old in good health and CMV-seropositive. The sequencing sample was made of PBMCs. CDR3 sequence (DNA): TGCAGCGTCGAACTCGGGGTTGGCACAGATACGCAGTATTTT. Its protein product is CSVELGVGTDTQYF.